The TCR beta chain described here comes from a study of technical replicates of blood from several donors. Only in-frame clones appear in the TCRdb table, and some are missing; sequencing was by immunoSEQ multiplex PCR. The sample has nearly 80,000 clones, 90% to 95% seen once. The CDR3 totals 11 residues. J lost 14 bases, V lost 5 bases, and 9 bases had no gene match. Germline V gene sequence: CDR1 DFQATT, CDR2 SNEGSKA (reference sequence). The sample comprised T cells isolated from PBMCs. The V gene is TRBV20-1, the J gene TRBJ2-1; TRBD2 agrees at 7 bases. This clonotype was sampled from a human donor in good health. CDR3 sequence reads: CSARLGTMEFF. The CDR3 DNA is TGCAGTGCTCGGTTGGGGACTATGGAGTTCTTC.